These T cell receptor beta chains were read from a single sample in a study of T-cell reconstitution after alpha-beta-depleted transplantation in children. From the PCR reads, TCRdb called clonotypes with MiXCR, one entry per CDR3 protein. The sample consists of some 600,000 distinct CDR3 sequences, 13% of them appearing once. The input for sequencing was PBMCs, mostly from graft donor cells, taken 360 days after TCRalphabeta/CD19-depleted stem cell transplant. The receptors shown here come from a male patient younger than 18 who had a stem cell transplant for acute myeloid leukemia, so the T cells may come from the graft donor. CDR3s include the opening cysteine and the closing phenylalanine or tryptophan. Rows give clone size only sometimes, using once, few, many, or a class for an expanded clone.

j_gene,abundance,len,v_gene,CDR3aa
TRBJ2-3,NA,18,TRBV11-1,CASSSPGTSEYYTDTQYF
TRBJ2-7,NA,15,TRBV30,CAWSLSLAGLYEQYF
TRBJ2-3,few,16,TRBV18,CASSPFRAYSTDTQYF
TRBJ1-2,NA,14,TRBV28,CASSFMGGDYGYTF
TRBJ2-7,NA,14,TRBV20-1,CSARATTLLYEQYF
TRBJ2-2,NA,14,TRBV12-3/TRBV12-4,CASRQGLGTGELFF
TRBJ2-7,many,13,TRBV6-5,CASSPDRNYEQYF
TRBJ2-1,few,15,TRBV7-2,CASSSAAGPYNEQFF
TRBJ2-7,many,14,TRBV6-2/TRBV6-3,CASNPPAGTYEQYF
TRBJ2-3,many,14,TRBV24-1,CATRRASGTDTQYF
TRBJ2-7,NA,16,TRBV28,CASSFSPDRVIYEQYF
TRBJ2-3,many,14,TRBV20-1,CSASRGTGSDTQYF
TRBJ2-1,NA,15,TRBV28,CASSPTSGFYNEQFF
TRBJ1-1,NA,14,TRBV20-1,CSARDVGQVVEAFF
TRBJ1-1,NA,19,TRBV6-2/TRBV6-3,CASSSFTIKDRALNTEAFF
TRBJ2-6,NA,15,TRBV7-3,CASSTDSAGANVLTF
TRBJ2-7,many,13,TRBV28,CASRTSGSYEQYF